The source of this TCR beta chain is a study of monozygotic twins with cystic fibrosis. CDR1 is SGHAT and CDR2 is FQNNGV in the germline V gene. This CDR3 spans 17 amino acids. The ends were cut back, 0 bases at V and 2 bases at J, with 13 bases in the middle. Concerning this clone: Its antigen is as yet unknown.

The method was immunoSEQ multiplex PCR; TCRdb's version includes in-frame clones alone and lacks a portion of them. The table records 39,000 or so clones, about 90% of them present only once. Study conclusions and caveats: Shared CDR3 numbers were not associated with age, concordance or severity. Monozygotic CF twin pairs shared significantly more nucleotide-identical clonotypes than unrelated CF individuals did.

The sequencing sample was made of blood. The chain links TRBV11-2 to TRBJ1-4, with D perhaps TRBD1 (5 bases). This receptor was obtained from a boy between 2 and 10 years old with cystic fibrosis. The DNA for the CDR3 is TGTGCCAGCAGCTTAGACCGGGTATGGGGGACTAATGAAAAACTGTTTTTT. Protein: CASSLDRVWGTNEKLFF.